This passage covers 22 T cell receptor beta chains from one sample sequenced in a study of cytomegalovirus exposure and HLA in healthy donors. Primers: 60 Vbeta forward and 13 Jbeta reverse. Only in-frame clones appear in the TCRdb table, and some are missing; sequencing was by immunoSEQ multiplex PCR. The data show approximately 160,000 clones, 75% seen once. Sequenced input: PBMCs. These receptors were taken from a woman aged 50 to 60 in good health and CMV-seropositive.

The V gene is TRBV30, the J gene TRBJ2-7, with a possible D match to TRBD2 (7 bases). The CDR3 contains 14 residues. V lost 0 bases and J 4 bases, leaving 13 bases between the germline ends. Germline assignment: CDR1 GTSNPN and CDR2 SVGIG (reference sequence). The CDR3, as DNA: TGTGCCTGGAGTGTACATCGGGGGGCTTACGAGCAGTACTTC. Translating gives CAWSVHRGAYEQYF.

V and J are TRBV5-3 and TRBJ1-2; 7 bases fit TRBD1. TRBV5-3 is identified as an open reading frame with a role that is uncertain. V lost 3 bases and J lost 3; bases outside the gene matches: 2. This CDR3 is 13 amino acids long. CDR3 nucleotide sequence: TGTGCCAGAAGCTACAGGGGAGACTATGGCTACACCTTC. Its translation is CARSYRGDYGYTF.

This clone was seen once. The chain joins TRBV6-5 to TRBJ1-2; D is possibly TRBD1 (5 bases). Germline V gene data show CDR1 as MNHEY and CDR2 as SVGAGI. This CDR3 comprises 14 residues. Trimming removed 2 bases from V and 4 bases from J, with 11 bases in between. The CDR3 DNA sequence: TGTGCCAGCAGTTACGGCAGGGATACCTATGGCTACACCTTC. Its protein is CASSYGRDTYGYTF.

The DNA of the CDR3 is TGTGCCAGCAGCTTAGGTGGGGCGGCGAACACCGGGGAGCTGTTTTTT. Its translation is CASSLGGAANTGELFF. The rearrangement links TRBV13 to TRBJ2-2, with D possibly matching TRBD1 (5 bases). V was clipped by 0 bases and J by 0 bases, with 8 bases between them. CDR1 is PRHDT and CDR2 is FYEKMQ in the germline V gene (reference sequence). There are 16 residues in the CDR3.

The chain carries TRBV2 and TRBJ2-2; a possible D gene is TRBD1 (6 bases). The CDR3 runs 13 residues. Per the germline V gene, CDR1 is SNHLY and CDR2 is FYNNEI. Trimming pared 7 bases from V and 3 bases from J, leaving 9 bases between. This chain's CDR3 is CASNRAYTGELFF. DNA for the CDR3: TGTGCCAGCAACAGGGCGTACACCGGGGAGCTGTTTTTT.

To note about this clone: Other nucleotide sequences from this sample produce the same CDR3. The V gene is TRBV5-4, the J gene TRBJ2-3; 10 bases align to TRBD2. CDR1 and CDR2 (germline): SGHNT, YYREEE (reference sequence). V dropped 5 bases and J dropped 0; count of bases not matched to a gene: 0. This CDR3 is built from 14 residues. The CDR3 coding sequence is TGTGCCAGCAGTAGCGGGGGGAGCACAGATACGCAGTATTTT. It is translated as CASSSGGSTDTQYF.

This clone was seen a few times. V and J are TRBV5-6 and TRBJ1-6; D possibly corresponds to TRBD1 (5 bases). The CDR3 consists of 14 residues. Trimming took off 1 base at V and 5 bases at J, with 7 bases between the two ends. Germline V lookup: CDR1 SGHDT, CDR2 YYEEEE. CDR3 amino acids: CASSLKGNNSPLHF. In DNA form, the CDR3 reads TGTGCCAGCAGCTTGAAGGGGAATAATTCACCCCTCCACTTT.

This clone was detected only a few times. Sequence at one end of the junction differs from germline and may be a read error. The CDR3 nucleotides are TGTGCCAGCAGCTTCAGAGGGGAGGGGAGTCCCTTT. It translates to CASSFRGEGSPF. This rearrangement joins TRBV7-2 to TRBJ1-1; possibly TRBD1 for D (5 bases). There are 12 residues in the CDR3. Looked up from germline, CDR1 is SGHTA and CDR2 is FQGNSA.

In its sample, this clone was seen a few times. V usage is TRBV6-5 and J usage is TRBJ1-2; TRBD1 agrees at 7 bases. This CDR3 is built from 15 residues. Looked up from germline, CDR1 is MNHEY and CDR2 is SVGAGI. V was clipped by 0 bases and J by 1 base; unmatched bases: 2. The CDR3 sequence is CASSYSTGYNYGYTF. The CDR3, as DNA: TGTGCCAGCAGTTACTCGACAGGGTATAACTATGGCTACACCTTC.

The gene calls are TRBV7-9 and TRBJ2-3; D gene ambiguous. V shed 4 bases and J shed 6 bases, with 5 bases lying between them. CDR3 length: 11 amino acids. Germline values: CDR1 SEHNR, CDR2 FQNEAQ (reference sequence). The CDR3 loop is CASSSSDTQYF. Written as DNA, the CDR3 is TGTGCCAGCAGCTCGTCGGATACGCAGTATTTT.

The chain recombines TRBV27 with TRBJ1-1; D possibly corresponds to TRBD1 (5 bases). V lost 1 base, J lost 5 bases, and 14 bases lay in between. This CDR3 contains 15 residues. The germline CDR1 and CDR2 sequences are MNHEY and SMNVEV (reference sequence). CDR3 nucleotide sequence: TGTGCCAGCAGTTTATACTGGGGGGGGGAAACTGAAGCTTTCTTT. Translated, it gives CASSLYWGGETEAFF.

V is TRBV5-1 and J is TRBJ2-1, with TRBD2 matching 10 bases. The CDR3 totals 16 residues. Trimming cost V 0 bases and J 2 bases; bases outside gene matches: 2. CDR1 and CDR2 (germline): SGHRS, YFSETQ. The CDR3, as DNA: TGCGCCAGCAGCTTGGCGAGCGGGGGGGCCTACAATGAGCAGTTCTTC. It translates to CASSLASGGAYNEQFF.

V gene TRBV5-6 combines with J gene TRBJ1-2, with TRBD1 matching over 9 bases. The CDR3 loop spans 15 amino acids. V shed 4 bases, J shed 7 bases, and the junction held 11 bases outside the gene matches. Germline V gene data show CDR1 as SGHDT and CDR2 as YYEEEE. DNA for the CDR3: TGTGCCAGCAGCCCCGTCACAGGGGGCGCCGTTGGCTACACCTTC. Protein product: CASSPVTGGAVGYTF.

The chain is built from TRBV2 and TRBJ2-5, with D tentatively TRBD1 (6 bases). Trimming took 6 bases from V and 2 from J, leaving 16 bases between them. The CDR3 loop spans 15 amino acids. Germline CDR1 is SNHLY and CDR2 is FYNNEI. The CDR3 DNA reads TGTGCCAGCAGCCGACTTACAGGGCGGCAAGAGACCCAGTACTTC. Translating gives CASSRLTGRQETQYF.

The rearrangement joins TRBV5-1 to TRBJ1-1; 10 nucleotides match TRBD1. J was trimmed by 4 bases and V by 5 bases; bases with no gene match: 8. The CDR3 loop spans 15 amino acids. CDR1 is SGHRS, CDR2 YFSETQ, per germline. The CDR3: CASSLRQGAGTEAFF. The CDR3 DNA follows: TGCGCCAGCAGTTTAAGACAGGGGGCCGGCACTGAAGCTTTCTTT.

This clone was seen a few times. This sequence joins TRBV2 and TRBJ2-5, with 9 bases that match TRBD1. The CDR3 is 19 residues long. V trimming: 7 bases; J trimming: 2 bases; junction bases outside the gene matches: 20. Germline CDR1 and CDR2: SNHLY and FYNNEI. This CDR3 is CASTPPWGQGSFSQETQYF. CDR3 DNA: TGTGCCAGCACACCTCCATGGGGACAGGGTTCTTTCTCACAAGAGACCCAGTACTTC.

Only one count was recorded for this clone. The V call is TRBV19, the J call TRBJ1-6, with D perhaps TRBD1 (5 bases). The germline V gene encodes CDR1 LNHDA and CDR2 SQIVND (reference sequence). The CDR3 length is 13 residues. V was trimmed by 11 bases and J by 7 bases, leaving 15 bases between them. DNA of the CDR3: TGTGCCGGTGGGCAGGGCATGAATTCACCCCTCCACTTT. Translation: CAGGQGMNSPLHF.

A word on this clone: The junction and the germline gene differ at one end; a read error may be behind it. The V gene is TRBV4-1, the J gene TRBJ1-3; D remains ambiguous. Germline CDR1 MGHRA, CDR2 YSYEKL. CDR3 length equals 15 residues. CDR3 residues: CASSRSWISGDTIYF. For the CDR3, the DNA is TGCGCCAGCAGCCGCTCGTGGATATCTGGAGACACCATATATTTT.

The chain links TRBV5-1 to TRBJ2-2, with TRBD1 matching 11 bases. The CDR3 is 16 amino acids. The ends lost 3 bases at V and 6 bases at J; junction bases unmatched: 7. Germline-derived CDR1 and CDR2 are SGHRS and YFSETQ. CDR3 bases: TGCGCCAGCAGCTCCGGGACAGGGGGACTAGCCGGGGAGCTGTTTTTT. This translates into CASSSGTGGLAGELFF.

The rearrangement joins TRBV5-4 to TRBJ1-2, with D possibly being TRBD1 (5 bases). This CDR3 contains 15 residues. Germline CDR1 SGHNT, CDR2 YYREEE (reference sequence). Trimming took 0 bases from V and 4 from J, leaving 13 bases between them. The CDR3 DNA sequence: TGTGCCAGCAGCTTGGCGGGGGTTCCAATCTATGGCTACACCTTC. Residues: CASSLAGVPIYGYTF.

The rearrangement joins TRBV4-1 to TRBJ2-4; a weak D match, TRBD1 (5 bases). Trimming took off 5 bases at V and 6 bases at J, with 20 bases between the two ends. The CDR3 is made up of 16 amino acids. Germline values: CDR1 MGHRA, CDR2 YSYEKL. CDR3: CASSSMETRDGNIQYF. Written as DNA, the CDR3 is TGCGCCAGCAGCTCTATGGAAACCAGGGATGGAAACATTCAGTACTTC.

This clone has just a few counts. This chain uses TRBV5-5 with TRBJ1-5; D call uncertain. V lost 2 bases and J lost 4, with 7 bases in between. The germline V gene has CDR1 SGHKS and CDR2 YYEKEE (reference sequence). The CDR3 covers 13 residues. This CDR3 reads CASSLLVNQPQHF. DNA for the CDR3: TGTGCCAGCAGCTTACTGGTGAATCAGCCCCAGCATTTT.